This T cell receptor beta chain emerged from a study of blood T cell repertoires in COVID-19. Study as a whole: Italy, Spain and the United States were the sources of the convalescent and acute COVID-19 samples. The analysed material was cDNA or gDNA that came from T cells, B-cell-depleted T cells, or PBMCs.

Trimming stripped 8 bases from V and 5 bases from J, with 15 bases between. The CDR3 has 13 amino acids. In germline, CDR1 is MDHEN, CDR2 SYDVKM. Authors' processing steps: The assay estimated nucleated cells by amplifying reference gene primers. TCRdb's copy holds only in-frame clones and misses some; the assay was immunoSEQ multiplex PCR. V and J calls and clone size are those listed in that table; D and trimming were worked out from the DNA. The profile shows about 160,000 clones, 85% of them singletons. V gene TRBV28 combines with J gene TRBJ1-2; D might be TRBD1 (6 bases). Sequenced sample: peripheral blood. The TCR comes from a human donor with acute or convalescent COVID-19. The donor label of this sample is uncertain. CDR3: CASQRGSEYGYTF. The CDR3 bases are TGTGCCAGCCAGAGGGGGTCAGAGTATGGCTACACCTTC.